This passage covers 17 T cell receptor beta chains from one sample sequenced in a study of CD8+ T cells in alopecia areata. Treatment denoted: oral pan-JAK inhibitor, 5-10 mg twice daily. Once RNA had been extracted, it was reverse transcribed into cDNA to act as the sequencing template. The data were produced by immunoSEQ multiplex PCR, yet TCRdb's version contains in-frame clones alone and is incomplete. The sample records about 200,000 clones, around three fifths being singletons. Sequencing used CD4+ T cells sorted from blood, obtained at week 4, from a patient treated with tofacitinib. These TCRs come from a human donor with alopecia areata.

This clone occurred many times. The V call is TRBV11-2, the J call TRBJ2-4, with 8 nucleotides matching TRBD1. CDR1 is SGHAT and CDR2 is FQNNGV in the germline V gene. V was clipped by 5 bases and J by 13 bases; unmatched bases: 13. The CDR3 contains 14 residues. CDR3 DNA sequence: TGTGCCAGCAGCGCCCCCCCGACAGGGGTCGGGCAGTACTTC. It yields the protein CASSAPPTGVGQYF.

This clone showed up just a few times. The rearrangement uses TRBV5-5 and TRBJ1-2; no firm D call. Germline CDR1 reads SGHKS; CDR2 reads YYEKEE (reference sequence). Trimming removed 0 bases from V and 4 bases from J, with 13 bases in between. The CDR3 is 15 residues long. CDR3 DNA: TGTGCCAGCAGCTTGGAAAGGTGGACGGCCTATGGCTACACCTTC. As protein: CASSLERWTAYGYTF.

The chain is built from TRBV30 and TRBJ2-3; the D gene is possibly TRBD2 (7 bases). The ends were cut back, 0 bases at V and 1 base at J, with 11 bases in the middle. CDR3 length: 15 residues. Germline CDR1 reads GTSNPN; CDR2 reads SVGIG (reference sequence). The CDR3 region is CAWSVRRGRTDTQYF. The CDR3 DNA is TGTGCCTGGAGTGTAAGGCGGGGGCGCACAGATACGCAGTATTTT.

This clone turned up a few times. This rearrangement joins TRBV4-2 to TRBJ2-3; 7 nucleotides match TRBD1. The CDR3 is 15 amino acids. V trimming: 2 bases; J trimming: 0 bases; junction bases outside the gene matches: 2. Germline CDR1 is LGHNA and CDR2 is YNFKEQ. CDR3 sequence reads: CASSQPQGSTDTQYF. As DNA, the CDR3 is TGTGCCAGCAGCCAACCACAGGGGAGCACAGATACGCAGTATTTT.

J is TRBJ2-3 and V is TRBV6-5; D may be TRBD1 (5 bases). The V gene's germline CDR1 is MNHEY and CDR2 SVGAGI. Trimming cost V 4 bases and J 0 bases, with 14 bases left between them. CDR3 length equals 16 residues. CDR3 in amino acids: CASSSRPDSSTDTQYF. DNA of the CDR3: TGTGCCAGCAGTTCCCGACCCGACAGTAGCACAGATACGCAGTATTTT.

This clone occurred a few times. This sequence joins TRBV6-5 and TRBJ2-1; a weak D match, TRBD2 (6 bases). The CDR3 extends over 15 amino acids. Germline loops: CDR1 MNHEY, CDR2 SVGAGI. Trimming left V 5 bases short and J 8 bases short, with 19 bases between. The CDR3 reads CASSPLRRGGDEQFF. In nucleotides, the CDR3 is TGTGCCAGCAGTCCACTCCGTAGAGGCGGGGATGAGCAGTTCTTC.

The chain employs TRBV6-1 and TRBJ2-1, with TRBD1 matching 8 bases. Germline V CDR1 and CDR2: MNHNS, SASEGT. The V and J ends lost 5 bases and 13 bases, in that order; junction bases with no gene match: 13. This CDR3 is built from 14 residues. The CDR3: CASSLIDQGAKQFF. CDR3 bases: TGTGCCAGCAGTTTGATTGACCAGGGGGCGAAACAGTTCTTC.

This clone was counted between two and nine times. The CDR3 region has the DNA TGTGCCAGCAGTTTAACAGGGGGCAGGGACATTCAGTACTTC. Its translation is CASSLTGGRDIQYF. V usage is TRBV27 and J usage is TRBJ2-4, with 9 bases lining up with TRBD1. This CDR3 has 14 residues. Trimming at V came to 2 bases and at J to 8 bases, leaving 4 bases not matched to a gene. Looked up from germline, CDR1 is MNHEY and CDR2 is SMNVEV (reference sequence).

The chain carries TRBV6-1 and TRBJ2-2; D possibly matches TRBD1 or TRBD2 (5 bases each). V lost 7 bases and J lost 6, with 12 bases in between. Germline V lookup: CDR1 MNHNS, CDR2 SASEGT. The CDR3 length is 13 residues. CDR3 in DNA: TGTGCCAGCACCCACTTGGGGGCCGGGGAGCTGTTTTTT. Its translation: CASTHLGAGELFF.

This chain connects TRBV6-6 to TRBJ2-4; D not certain. From germline, CDR1 is MNHNY and CDR2 SVGAGI (reference sequence). Trimming cost V 6 bases and J 0 bases, with 12 bases left between them. The length of the CDR3 is 15 residues. In DNA, the CDR3 is TGTGCCAGCAGATCGAGCGAAATAGCCAAAAACATTCAGTACTTC. Protein: CASRSSEIAKNIQYF.

This chain links TRBV29-1 with TRBJ1-2; D possibly corresponds to TRBD1 (5 bases). Per the germline V gene, CDR1 is SQVTM and CDR2 is ANQGSEA. This CDR3 contains 13 residues. The V and J ends lost 3 bases and 4 bases respectively, with 12 bases between them. The CDR3 coding sequence is TGCAGCGTTGACAGGGTAGGGAGCTATGGCTACACCTTC. Translating gives CSVDRVGSYGYTF.

The chain joins TRBV30 to TRBJ2-1; D uncertain. V lost 5 bases and J lost 6, with 11 bases in between. This CDR3 has 12 residues. Germline V gene data show CDR1 as GTSNPN and CDR2 as SVGIG (reference sequence). The CDR3, as DNA: TGTGCCTGGTTGGACCGACCCAATGAGCAGTTCTTC. Protein product: CAWLDRPNEQFF.

The V call is TRBV29-1, the J call TRBJ2-5; a possible D gene is TRBD2 (5 bases). V was clipped by 5 bases and J by 5 bases, with 9 bases between them. Germline lookup yields CDR1 SQVTM and CDR2 ANQGSEA. The CDR3 sequence is 11 residues long. CDR3 coding DNA: TGCAGCGTTTTTCCTAGCGAGACCCAGTACTTC. Its translation is CSVFPSETQYF. Full variable domain (missing parts from reference TRBV29-1 and TRBJ2-5): SAVISQKPSRDICQRGTSLTIQCQVDSQVTMMFWYRQQPGQSLTLIATANQGSEATYESGFVIDKFPISRPNLTFSTLTVSNMSPEDSSIYLCSVFPSETQYFGPGTRLLVL.

This clone has only one observation. The V gene is TRBV29-1, the J gene TRBJ2-7; TRBD1 or TRBD2 may be the D gene (5 bases each). CDR3 size: 11 residues. Trimming took off 6 bases at V and 0 bases at J, with 6 bases between the two ends. In germline, CDR1 is SQVTM, CDR2 ANQGSEA. CDR3 in DNA: TGCAGCGTCGGGACCTCCTACGAGCAGTACTTC. Protein: CSVGTSYEQYF.

The V gene is TRBV4-1, the J gene TRBJ1-5; a possible D gene is TRBD1 (6 bases). Germline CDR1 reads MGHRA; CDR2 reads YSYEKL. Trimming shortened V by 3 bases and J by 3 bases, and 12 bases separated the two germline ends. The CDR3 extends over 15 amino acids. CDR3 amino acids: CASSHPDRTNQPQHF. In nucleotides, the CDR3 is TGCGCCAGCAGCCATCCGGACAGAACCAATCAGCCCCAGCATTTT.

This clone was detected only a few times. The V call is TRBV25-1, the J call TRBJ1-2; 8 bases match TRBD1. The J segment lost 8 bases and the V segment lost 6 bases, leaving 8 bases of the junction unmatched. The CDR3 totals 13 residues. CDR1 and CDR2 (germline): MGHDK, SYGVNS. The CDR3 nucleotides read TGTGCCAGCAGACCCGGACAGGGTAAAGGCTACACCTTC. Its protein is CASRPGQGKGYTF.

This clone was seen just once. The chain combines TRBV25-1 with TRBJ1-1; D gene ambiguous. The V and J ends lost 5 bases and 2 bases respectively, with 9 bases between them. The length of the CDR3 is 13 residues. In germline, CDR1 is MGHDK, CDR2 SYGVNS. CDR3 sequence (DNA): TGTGCCAGCAGTACGCTCCTTAACACTGAAGCTTTCTTT. Translating gives CASSTLLNTEAFF.